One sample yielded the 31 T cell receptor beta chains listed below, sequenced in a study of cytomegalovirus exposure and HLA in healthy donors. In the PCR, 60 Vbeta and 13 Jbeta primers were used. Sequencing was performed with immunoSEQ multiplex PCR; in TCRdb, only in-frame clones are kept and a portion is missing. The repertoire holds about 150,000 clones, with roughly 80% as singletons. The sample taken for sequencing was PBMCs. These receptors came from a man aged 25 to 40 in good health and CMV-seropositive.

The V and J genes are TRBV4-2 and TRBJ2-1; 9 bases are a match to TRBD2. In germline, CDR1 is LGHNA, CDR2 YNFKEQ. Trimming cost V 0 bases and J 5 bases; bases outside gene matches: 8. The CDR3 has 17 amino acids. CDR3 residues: CASSQDLLASGNNEQFF. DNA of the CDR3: TGTGCCAGCAGCCAAGATCTATTGGCTAGCGGGAACAATGAGCAGTTCTTC.

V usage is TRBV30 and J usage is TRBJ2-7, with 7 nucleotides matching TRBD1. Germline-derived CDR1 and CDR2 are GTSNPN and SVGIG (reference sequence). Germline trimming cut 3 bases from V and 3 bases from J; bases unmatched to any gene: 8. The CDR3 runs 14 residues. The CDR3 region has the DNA TGTGCCTGGAGAACCAGGACAGGACGCTACGAGCAGTACTTC. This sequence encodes CAWRTRTGRYEQYF.

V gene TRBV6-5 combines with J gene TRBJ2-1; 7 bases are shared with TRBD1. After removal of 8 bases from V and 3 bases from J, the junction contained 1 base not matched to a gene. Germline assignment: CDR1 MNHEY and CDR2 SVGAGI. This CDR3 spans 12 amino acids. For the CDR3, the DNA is TGTGCCAGCTGGGACAGCTACAATGAGCAGTTCTTC. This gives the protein CASWDSYNEQFF.

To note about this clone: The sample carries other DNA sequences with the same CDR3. This chain's CDR3 is CASSPQGPGGNTIYF. CDR3 sequence (DNA): TGTGCCAGCAGTCCCCAGGGGCCGGGTGGAAACACCATATATTTT. This chain connects TRBV6-1 to TRBJ1-3; possibly TRBD1 for D (6 bases). CDR3 length: 15 residues. The germline V and J ends were trimmed by 5 bases and 3 bases, with 14 bases remaining between them. Germline values: CDR1 MNHNS, CDR2 SASEGT.

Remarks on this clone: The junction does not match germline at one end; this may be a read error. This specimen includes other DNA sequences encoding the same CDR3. The CDR3 nucleotides are TGTGCCAGCAGCCCTAGCGGGGTTATGAACACTGAGGCTTTCTTT. It is translated as CASSPSGVMNTEAFF. The rearrangement links TRBV9 to TRBJ1-1, with no clear D. Germline loops: CDR1 SGDLS, CDR2 YYNGEE. The CDR3 sequence is 15 residues long.

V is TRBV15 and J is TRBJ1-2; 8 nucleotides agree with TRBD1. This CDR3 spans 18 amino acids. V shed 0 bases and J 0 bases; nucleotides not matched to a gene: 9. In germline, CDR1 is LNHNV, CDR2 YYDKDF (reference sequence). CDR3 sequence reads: CATSRDWTGKRANYGYTF. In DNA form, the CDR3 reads TGTGCCACCAGCAGAGACTGGACAGGGAAGCGGGCTAACTATGGCTACACCTTC.

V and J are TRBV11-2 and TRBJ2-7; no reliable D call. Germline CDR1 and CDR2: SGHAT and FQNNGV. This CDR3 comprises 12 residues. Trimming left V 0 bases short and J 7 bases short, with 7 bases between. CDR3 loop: CASSLDQAEQYF. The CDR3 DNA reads TGTGCCAGCAGCTTAGATCAGGCGGAGCAGTACTTC.

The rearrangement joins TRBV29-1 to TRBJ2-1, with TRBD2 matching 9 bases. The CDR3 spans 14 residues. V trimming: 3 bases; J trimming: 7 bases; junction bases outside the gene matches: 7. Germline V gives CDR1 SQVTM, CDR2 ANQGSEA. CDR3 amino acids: CSVELAGEWNEQFF. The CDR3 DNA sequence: TGCAGCGTTGAGTTAGCGGGAGAATGGAATGAGCAGTTCTTC.

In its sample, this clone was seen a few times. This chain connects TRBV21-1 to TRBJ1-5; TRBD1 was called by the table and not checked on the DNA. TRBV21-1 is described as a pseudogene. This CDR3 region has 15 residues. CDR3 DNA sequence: TGTGCCAGCAGCAAAGCCCACAGGGGGAATCAGCCCCAGCATTTT. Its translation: CASSKAHRGNQPQHF.

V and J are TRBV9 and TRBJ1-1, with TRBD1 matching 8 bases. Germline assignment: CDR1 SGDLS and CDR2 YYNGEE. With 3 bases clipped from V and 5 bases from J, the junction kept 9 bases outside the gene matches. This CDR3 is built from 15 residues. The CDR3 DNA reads TGTGCCAGCAGCGCTCAGGGGGCGCGAGGTACTGAAGCTTTCTTT. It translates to CASSAQGARGTEAFF.

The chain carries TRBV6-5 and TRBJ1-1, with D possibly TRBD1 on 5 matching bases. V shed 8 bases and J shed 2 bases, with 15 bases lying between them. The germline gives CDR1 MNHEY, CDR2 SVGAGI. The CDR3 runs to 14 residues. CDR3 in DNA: TGTGCCAGCTGCCCCACAGGCGAAAACACTGAAGCTTTCTTT. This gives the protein CASCPTGENTEAFF.

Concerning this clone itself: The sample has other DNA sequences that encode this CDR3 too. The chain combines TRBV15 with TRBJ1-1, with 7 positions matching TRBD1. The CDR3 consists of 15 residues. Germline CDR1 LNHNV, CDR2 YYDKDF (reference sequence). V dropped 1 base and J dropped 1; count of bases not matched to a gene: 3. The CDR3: CATSRGGGRNTEAFF. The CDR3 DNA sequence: TGTGCCACCAGCAGAGGAGGGGGCAGGAACACTGAAGCTTTCTTT.

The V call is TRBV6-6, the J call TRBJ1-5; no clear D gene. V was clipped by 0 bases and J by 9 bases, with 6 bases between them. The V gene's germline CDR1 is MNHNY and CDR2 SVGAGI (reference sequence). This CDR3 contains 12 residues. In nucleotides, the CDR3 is TGTGCCAGCAGTTACTCGACTTGGCCCCAGCATTTT. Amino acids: CASSYSTWPQHF.

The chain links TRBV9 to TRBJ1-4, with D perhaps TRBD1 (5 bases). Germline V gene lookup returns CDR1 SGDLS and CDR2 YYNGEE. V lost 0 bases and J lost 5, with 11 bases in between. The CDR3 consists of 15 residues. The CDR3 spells CASSVDGTGNEKLFF. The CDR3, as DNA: TGTGCCAGCAGCGTAGACGGGACTGGGAATGAAAAACTGTTTTTT.

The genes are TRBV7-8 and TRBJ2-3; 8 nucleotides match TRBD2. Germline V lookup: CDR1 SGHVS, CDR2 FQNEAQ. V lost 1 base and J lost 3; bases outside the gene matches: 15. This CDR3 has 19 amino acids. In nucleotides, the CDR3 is TGTGCCAGCAGCTTAGTTCAGGGTGCGGGAGGCCACGGAACAGATACGCAGTATTTT. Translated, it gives CASSLVQGAGGHGTDTQYF.

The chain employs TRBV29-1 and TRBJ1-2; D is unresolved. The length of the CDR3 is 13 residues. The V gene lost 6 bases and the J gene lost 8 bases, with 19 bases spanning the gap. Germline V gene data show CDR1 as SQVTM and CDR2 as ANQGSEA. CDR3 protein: CSVPAARVWGYTF. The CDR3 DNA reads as TGCAGCGTCCCCGCGGCCCGGGTTTGGGGCTACACCTTC.

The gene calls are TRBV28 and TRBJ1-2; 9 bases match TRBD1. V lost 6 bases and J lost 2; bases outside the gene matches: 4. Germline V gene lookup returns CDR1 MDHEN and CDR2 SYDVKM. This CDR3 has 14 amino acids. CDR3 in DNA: TGTGCCAGCAGACTTGACAGGGGGAACTATGGCTACACCTTC. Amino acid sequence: CASRLDRGNYGYTF.

The CDR3 protein is CASSPTGASNEKLFF. CDR3 in DNA: TGTGCCAGCAGTCCGACAGGAGCGTCTAATGAAAAACTGTTTTTT. The rearrangement links TRBV5-4 to TRBJ1-4, with D possibly matching TRBD1 (6 bases). The V gene lost 5 bases and the J gene lost 3 bases, with 14 bases spanning the gap. CDR3 length: 15 residues. The V gene's germline CDR1 is SGHNT and CDR2 YYREEE (reference sequence).

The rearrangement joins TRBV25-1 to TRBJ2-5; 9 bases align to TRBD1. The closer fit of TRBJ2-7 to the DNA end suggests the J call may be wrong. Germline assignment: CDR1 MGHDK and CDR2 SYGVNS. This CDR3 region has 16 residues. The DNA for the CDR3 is TGTGCCAGCAGTCGAGCGGGGACAGGGCGGAGGTACGAGCAGTACTTC. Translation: CASSRAGTGRRYEQYF.

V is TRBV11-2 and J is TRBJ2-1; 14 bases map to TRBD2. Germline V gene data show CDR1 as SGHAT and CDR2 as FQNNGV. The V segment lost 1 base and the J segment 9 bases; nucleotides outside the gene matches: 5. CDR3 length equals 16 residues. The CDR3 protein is CASSLGTSGRLSEQFF. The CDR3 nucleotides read TGTGCCAGCAGCTTAGGGACTAGCGGGAGGTTATCTGAGCAGTTCTTC.

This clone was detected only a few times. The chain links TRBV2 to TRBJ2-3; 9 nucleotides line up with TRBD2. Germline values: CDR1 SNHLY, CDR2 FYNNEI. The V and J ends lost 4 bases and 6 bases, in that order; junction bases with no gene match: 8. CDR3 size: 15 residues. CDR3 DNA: TGTGCCAGCAGTGGATTAGCGGGAGTAAGGGATACGCAGTATTTT. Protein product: CASSGLAGVRDTQYF.

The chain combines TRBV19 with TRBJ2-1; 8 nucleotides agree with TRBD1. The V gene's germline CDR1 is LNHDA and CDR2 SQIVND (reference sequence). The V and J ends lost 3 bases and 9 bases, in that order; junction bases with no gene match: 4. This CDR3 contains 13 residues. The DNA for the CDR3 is TGTGCCAGTAGTATTGTACAGGGGGGTGAGCAGTTCTTC. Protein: CASSIVQGGEQFF.

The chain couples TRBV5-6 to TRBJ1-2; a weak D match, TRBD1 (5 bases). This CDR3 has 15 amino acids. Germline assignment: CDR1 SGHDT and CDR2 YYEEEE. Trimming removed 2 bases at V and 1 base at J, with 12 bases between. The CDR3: CASSFWQGRNYGYTF. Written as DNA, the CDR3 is TGTGCCAGCAGCTTTTGGCAGGGTCGTAACTATGGCTACACCTTC.

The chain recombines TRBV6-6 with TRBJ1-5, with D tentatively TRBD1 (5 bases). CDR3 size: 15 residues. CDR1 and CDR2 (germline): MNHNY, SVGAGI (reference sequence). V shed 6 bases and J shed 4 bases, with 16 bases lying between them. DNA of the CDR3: TGTGCCAGCAGCTCCTATGGGGGGGAGAATCAGCCCCAGCATTTT. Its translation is CASSSYGGENQPQHF.

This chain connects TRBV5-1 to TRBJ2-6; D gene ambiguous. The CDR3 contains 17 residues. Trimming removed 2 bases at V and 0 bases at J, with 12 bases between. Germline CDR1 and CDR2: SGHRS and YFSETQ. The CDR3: CASSFMSIFSGANVLTF. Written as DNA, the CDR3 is TGCGCCAGCAGCTTTATGTCTATTTTCTCTGGGGCCAACGTCCTGACTTTC. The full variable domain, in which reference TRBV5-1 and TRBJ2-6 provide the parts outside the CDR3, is KAGVTQTPRYLIKTRGQQVTLSCSPISGHRSVSWYQQTPGQGLQFLFEYFSETQRNKGNFPGRFSGRQFSNSRSEMNVSTLELGDSALYLCASSFMSIFSGANVLTFGAGSRLTVL.

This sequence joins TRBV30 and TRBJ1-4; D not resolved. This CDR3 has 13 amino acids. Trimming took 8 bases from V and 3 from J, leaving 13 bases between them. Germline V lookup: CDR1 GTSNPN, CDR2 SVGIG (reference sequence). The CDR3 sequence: CALEGSPNEKLFF. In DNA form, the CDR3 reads TGTGCCCTCGAGGGATCTCCTAATGAAAAACTGTTTTTT.

CDR3 residues: CAISDRTEGDTGELFF. The CDR3 DNA reads TGTGCCATCAGTGACCGGACAGAGGGGGACACCGGGGAGCTGTTTTTT. V is TRBV10-3 and J is TRBJ2-2, with D perhaps matching TRBD1 (6 bases). The CDR3 is 16 residues long. V was pared by 3 bases and J by 3 bases, with 14 bases between. Germline CDR1 ENHRY, CDR2 SYGVKD.

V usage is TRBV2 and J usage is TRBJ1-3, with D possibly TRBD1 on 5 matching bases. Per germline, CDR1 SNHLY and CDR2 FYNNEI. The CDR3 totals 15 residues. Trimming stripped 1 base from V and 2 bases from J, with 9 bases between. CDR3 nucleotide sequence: TGTGCCAGCAGTGAAGAGGCCAGGGCTGGAAACACCATATATTTT. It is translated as CASSEEARAGNTIYF.

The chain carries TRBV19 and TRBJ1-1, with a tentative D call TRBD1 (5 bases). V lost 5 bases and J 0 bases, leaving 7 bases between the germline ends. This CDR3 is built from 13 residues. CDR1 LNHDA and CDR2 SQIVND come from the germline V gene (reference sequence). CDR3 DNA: TGTGCCAGTAGTCCACAGGTGAACACTGAAGCTTTCTTT. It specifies CASSPQVNTEAFF. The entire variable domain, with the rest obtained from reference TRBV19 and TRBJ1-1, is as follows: DGGITQSPKYLFRKEGQNVTLSCEQNLNHDAMYWYRQDPGQGLRLIYYSQIVNDFQKGDIAEGYSVSREKKESFPLTVTSAQKNPTAFYLCASSPQVNTEAFFGQGTRLTVV.

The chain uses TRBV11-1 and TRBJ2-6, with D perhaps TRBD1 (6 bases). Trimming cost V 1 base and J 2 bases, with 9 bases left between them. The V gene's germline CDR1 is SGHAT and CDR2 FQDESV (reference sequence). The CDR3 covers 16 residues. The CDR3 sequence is CASSLGRTAGANVLTF. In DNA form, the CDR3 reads TGTGCCAGCAGCTTAGGACGGACAGCTGGGGCCAACGTCCTGACTTTC.

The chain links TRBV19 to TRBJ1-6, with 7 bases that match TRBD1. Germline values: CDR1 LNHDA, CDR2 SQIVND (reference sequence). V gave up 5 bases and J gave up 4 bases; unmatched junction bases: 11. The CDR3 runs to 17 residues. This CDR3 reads CASSAVTGQSYNSPLHF. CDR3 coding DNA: TGTGCCAGTAGTGCTGTAACGGGACAGAGTTATAATTCACCCCTCCACTTT.